These T cell receptor beta chains were read from a single sample in a study of response to subunit inactivated influenza vaccine. Via MiXCR, TCRdb re-called the RT-PCR reads, giving one row per CDR3 protein. The repertoire holds roughly 700,000 distinct CDR3 sequences, with approximately 14% as singletons. The sample here was PBMCs from blood, taken 11 to 12 days after vaccination. Source of these receptors: a man in his fifties or sixties who received an inactivated influenza vaccine. The CDR3 runs from the conserved cysteine through the conserved F or W. The D gene is left open where the match is weak. For some rows the clone size is stated as once, few or many, or as a class when expanded; others skip it.

CASSFPGLVNEQFF TGTGCCAGCAGTTTCCCTGGACTCGTCAATGAGCAGTTCTTC TRBJ2-1 TRBV28 few -
CASSGDASYNEQFF TGTGCCAGCAGTGGTGATGCTTCCTACAATGAGCAGTTCTTC TRBJ2-1 TRBV27 few -
CASSQDVGRANIQYF TGCGCCAGCAGCCAAGATGTCGGCAGGGCCAACATTCAGTACTTC TRBJ2-4 TRBV4-3 few -
CASSSPPLRLAVYNEQFF TGTGCCAGCAGCTCCCCCCCATTGCGACTAGCGGTGTACAATGAGCAGTTCTTC TRBJ2-1 TRBV11-1 - TRBD2
CASSPGTGGAGYTEAFF TGCGCCAGCAGCCCTGGGACAGGGGGCGCGGGGTACACTGAAGCTTTCTTT TRBJ1-1 TRBV5-1 - TRBD1
CASSHRWAKETQYF TGTGCCAGCAGCCACAGGTGGGCCAAAGAGACCCAGTACTTC TRBJ2-5 TRBV3-1 - -
CASSLIETYEQYF TGTGCCAGCAGCTTAATAGAAACCTACGAGCAGTACTTC TRBJ2-7 TRBV7-9 few -
CASSDTDLMFF TGCGCCAGCAGTGATACGGACCTTATGTTTTTT TRBJ1-4 TRBV10-2 - -
CASSPTGYNEQFF TGTGCCAGCAGCCCTACAGGATACAATGAGCAGTTCTTC TRBJ2-1 TRBV5-1 many -
CASSSDGSYNSPLHF TGTGCCAGCAGCTCGGACGGTTCCTATAATTCACCCCTCCACTTT TRBJ1-6 TRBV7-9 - -
CASSFQVGNNEQFF TGCGCCAGCAGCTTCCAAGTCGGCAACAATGAGCAGTTCTTC TRBJ2-1 TRBV5-1 few -
CASSRDTSSTDTQYF TGCGCCAGCAGCCGGGACACCTCTAGCACAGATACGCAGTATTTT TRBJ2-3 TRBV5-1 few -
CATSDTNTGELFF TGTGCCACCTCGGACACGAACACCGGGGAGCTGTTTTTT TRBJ2-2 TRBV6-4 few -